These 19 T cell receptor beta chains originate from one sample sequenced in a study of T cell clonality in common variable immunodeficiency. Study outcomes and limitations: Fewer deletions and N-nucleotide insertions were reportedly seen in common variable immunodeficiency TCR beta sequences.

Their antigens remain unidentified. Produced via immunoSEQ multiplex PCR; TCRdb's table is partial and in-frame only. The sample is made up of 15,000 to 20,000 clones, none counted only once. Specimen: peripheral blood mononuclear cells. The source is a human donor with common variable immunodeficiency.

The sample holds many counts of this clone. The read is 3 residues too short to cover the CDR3 end, so that end is filled in from the germline J gene. The rearrangement links TRBV29-1 to TRBJ2-7; 9 bases are shared with TRBD2. There are 15 residues in the CDR3. Germline V lookup: CDR1 SQVTM, CDR2 ANQGSEA. The junction had 10 bases not matched to a gene; V was cut back by 6 bases and J by 1 base. The CDR3 DNA, read in part, is TGCAGCGTCAGGGAAGGTCTAGCGGGGTCCTACGAG. Amino acids: CSVREGLAGSYE. The entire CDR3 protein is CSVREGLAGSYEQYF.

This clone has a count of ten or more. The read falls 3 residues short of the CDR3 end, and the missing part is taken from the germline J gene. V and J are TRBV5-1 and TRBJ2-3; D call uncertain. The V gene lost 0 bases and the J gene lost 2 bases, with 7 bases spanning the gap. This CDR3 spans 14 amino acids. The V gene's germline CDR1 is SGHRS and CDR2 YFSETQ. CDR3 residues: CASSLEGHTDTQYF. The CDR3 DNA, read in part, is TGCGCCAGCAGCTTGGAAGGGCACACAGATACG.

This clone was detected many times. The read ends 3 residues before the CDR3 terminus; that terminus is restored from the germline J gene. The chain uses TRBV28 and TRBJ1-6; D perhaps matches TRBD1 (6 bases). The CDR3 extends over 14 amino acids. Germline CDR1 and CDR2: MDHEN and SYDVKM. V was cut by 4 bases and J by 2 bases, with 6 bases left in between. CDR3 DNA, as far as it was read: TGTGCCAGCAGTTGGACAGCCTATAATTCACCC. Residues: CASSWTAYNSP. The entire CDR3 protein reads CASSWTAYNSPLHF.

This clone appeared many times. The CDR3 goes on 3 residues after the read ends, and that part is filled in from the germline J gene. This chain connects TRBV6-1 to TRBJ2-1; D is unresolved. The CDR3 contains 12 residues. Trimming shortened V by 2 bases and J by 7 bases, and 6 bases separated the two germline ends. Germline V gives CDR1 MNHNS, CDR2 SASEGT. This CDR3 is CASSETSNEQFF. Partial CDR3 DNA: TGTGCCAGCAGTGAAACAAGTAATGAG.

A note on this clone: The missing CDR3 end, 3 residues past where the read stops, is filled in from the germline J gene. The genes are TRBV2 and TRBJ2-7; TRBD1 agrees at 10 bases. The CDR3 is 15 amino acids. Looked up from germline, CDR1 is SNHLY and CDR2 is FYNNEI. V shed 3 bases, J shed 4 bases, and the junction held 6 bases outside the gene matches. The CDR3 loop reads CASSELGTGVYEQYF. The CDR3 DNA, read in part, is TGTGCCAGCAGTGAGTTAGGGACAGGGGTATACGAG.

This clone appeared many times. The read comes to an end 3 residues before the CDR3 does, leaving the germline J gene to fill in the end. The chain employs TRBV30 and TRBJ1-4; 8 bases line up with TRBD1. This CDR3 is built from 16 residues. With 3 bases clipped from V and 2 bases from J, the junction kept 8 bases outside the gene matches. Per germline, CDR1 GTSNPN and CDR2 SVGIG (reference sequence). The covered CDR3 bases are TGTGCCTGGAGAGATCCAGGGGGCTTGACTAATGAAAAA. It encodes CAWRDPGGLTNEK. The entire CDR3 sequence reads CAWRDPGGLTNEKLFF.

This clone has at least ten counts. CDR3 bases read: TGTGCCAGCAGTTTTCCGCGGGTACCCTACGAG. It yields the protein CASSFPRVPYE. The entire CDR3 reads CASSFPRVPYEQYF. The V and J genes are TRBV7-9 and TRBJ2-7; perhaps TRBD2 as D (5 bases). The read falls 3 residues short of the CDR3 end, and the missing part is taken from the germline J gene. The CDR3 has 14 amino acids. V was pared by 6 bases and J by 2 bases, with 14 bases between. Germline CDR1 SEHNR, CDR2 FQNEAQ (reference sequence).

Judged by abundance, this clone is medium-sized. The read stops 3 residues short of the end of the CDR3; the missing end is completed from the germline J gene. The chain combines TRBV11-2 with TRBJ2-5; D uncertain. Germline lookup yields CDR1 SGHAT and CDR2 FQNNGV. Trimming shortened V by 5 bases and J by 3 bases, and 16 bases separated the two germline ends. This CDR3 spans 15 amino acids. CDR3 loop: CASSPRLSKKETQYF. Partial CDR3 DNA: TGTGCCAGCAGCCCCCGGTTATCGAAAAAAGAGACC.

This clone was seen a few times. With the read ending 3 residues before the CDR3 end, the germline J gene is used to fill in that end. The V and J genes are TRBV6-2 or TRBV6-3 and TRBJ2-3; 8 bases align to TRBD2. The CDR3 contains 15 residues. Trimming cost V 6 bases and J 6 bases; bases outside gene matches: 11. Germline V gene data show CDR1 as MNHEY and CDR2 as SVGEGT. CDR3 amino acids: CASRPTSGGGDTQYF. The part of the CDR3 DNA that was read is TGTGCCAGCAGGCCAACTAGCGGAGGGGGGGATACG.

This clone was detected many times. The sequenced CDR3 bases are TGTGCCAGCAGTGAAGGTCCGGGACAGGGTAACGAG. This codes for CASSEGPGQGNE. The entire CDR3 protein is CASSEGPGQGNEQYF. V gene TRBV6-1 combines with J gene TRBJ2-7; TRBD1 matches at 9 bases. The read falls 3 residues short of the CDR3 end, and the missing part is taken from the germline J gene. J gave up 5 bases and V 1 base, and 6 bases lay outside the gene matches. This CDR3 is 15 amino acids long. Germline CDR1 and CDR2: MNHNS and SASEGT.

In this sample, this clone turned up many times. The CDR3 spells CASSLQGTYEQYF. The covered CDR3 bases are TGTGCCAGCAGTTTACAGGGTACCTACGAG. V is TRBV28 and J is TRBJ2-7; possible D gene TRBD1, 5 bases. The CDR3 extends 3 residues past the end of the read, so its final part is completed from the germline J gene. The CDR3 sequence is 13 residues long. CDR1 MDHEN and CDR2 SYDVKM come from the germline V gene. V was clipped by 2 bases and J by 2 bases, with 7 bases between them.

This clone was detected many times. The read ends 3 residues early relative to the CDR3; the germline J gene fills the gap. This sequence joins TRBV7-9 and TRBJ1-1; a weak D match, TRBD1 (6 bases). The CDR3 totals 15 residues. The germline V gene has CDR1 SEHNR and CDR2 FQNEAQ (reference sequence). V shed 7 bases and J shed 6 bases, with 21 bases lying between them. Partial CDR3 DNA: TGTGCCAGCACGACCCGACAGGCTACTGGGGCTGAA. It encodes CASTTRQATGAE. The whole CDR3 reads CASTTRQATGAEAFF.

This clone was counted many times. Read data end 3 residues before the CDR3 end; the end is taken from the germline J gene. The chain couples TRBV18 to TRBJ2-7, with TRBD2 as a possible D gene (6 bases). This CDR3 contains 14 residues. The V gene lost 7 bases and the J gene lost 0 bases, with 13 bases spanning the gap. The germline V gene encodes CDR1 KGHSH and CDR2 LQKENI. The CDR3: CASWGEFSSYEQYF. Incomplete CDR3 DNA: TGTGCCAGCTGGGGGGAATTCAGCTCCTACGAG.

This clone was seen repeatedly, ten times or more. The observed sequence ends 3 residues before the CDR3 terminus, with the missing tail filled in from the germline J gene. The chain recombines TRBV2 with TRBJ2-5, with TRBD2 matching over 10 bases. J was trimmed by 4 bases and V by 10 bases; bases with no gene match: 9. Germline V gene lookup returns CDR1 SNHLY and CDR2 FYNNEI. This CDR3 region has 14 residues. CDR3 sequence: CATIPTSGRETQYF. Incomplete CDR3 DNA: TGTGCCACGATCCCGACTAGCGGGCGAGAGACC.

This clone was counted at least ten times. The read gets to within 3 residues of the CDR3 end, and the germline J gene fills in the rest. This chain links TRBV12-3 or TRBV12-4 with TRBJ2-5; D might be TRBD2 (7 bases). V was trimmed by 1 base and J by 5 bases, leaving 11 bases between them. The CDR3 has 14 residues. Here the CDR3 reads CASSLVGGDETQYF. The part of the CDR3 DNA that was read is TGTGCCAGCAGTTTAGTAGGGGGGGACGAGACC.

For this clone: The sequence runs out 3 residues before the end of the CDR3; the remainder is reconstructed from the germline J gene. The V gene is TRBV7-8, the J gene TRBJ2-6; 13 bases agree with TRBD2. Trimming took 3 bases from V and 3 from J; bases not matched to a gene: 2. The CDR3 is 17 residues long. From germline, CDR1 is SGHVS and CDR2 FQNEAQ. CDR3 bases read: TGTGCCAGCAGCTTTGGACTAGCGGGAGTTGGGGCCAACGTC. It yields the protein CASSFGLAGVGANV. The CDR3 in full is CASSFGLAGVGANVLTF.

This clone was seen at least ten times. The sequenced fragment ends 3 residues before the CDR3 boundary, so the rest is inferred from the germline J gene. V is TRBV19 and J is TRBJ2-1; 7 positions match TRBD2. The CDR3 spans 14 residues. Germline CDR1 is LNHDA and CDR2 is SQIVND (reference sequence). V was clipped by 4 bases and J by 3 bases; unmatched bases: 3. CDR3 protein: CASSKLAVYNEQFF. CDR3 bases read: TGTGCCAGTAGTAAGCTAGCGGTCTACAATGAG.

Many counts were recorded for this clone. Partial CDR3 DNA: TGCAGTGCTCAGACTAGCGGGAGCCGAGAGACC. As protein: CSAQTSGSRET. The CDR3, in full, reads CSAQTSGSRETQYF. The rearrangement links TRBV20-1 to TRBJ2-5; 12 bases fit TRBD2. The CDR3 end falls 3 residues outside the read, so it is completed with the germline J gene. V lost 5 bases and J lost 4; bases outside the gene matches: 5. The germline V gene has CDR1 DFQATT and CDR2 SNEGSKA (reference sequence). The CDR3 runs 14 residues.

This clone has at least ten counts. The read ends 3 residues early relative to the CDR3; the germline J gene fills the gap. V is TRBV5-1 and J is TRBJ1-1, with D possibly being TRBD1 (6 bases). The CDR3 loop spans 15 amino acids. Trimming took 4 bases from V and 0 from J, leaving 13 bases between them. CDR1 is SGHRS and CDR2 is YFSETQ in the germline V gene. CDR3 sequence reads: CASSIPGTMNTEAFF. CDR3 DNA (partial): TGCGCCAGCAGCATACCCGGGACAATGAACACTGAA.